This TCR beta chain was captured by sequencing in a study of blood T cell repertoires in COVID-19. This clone was recorded once. Only in-frame clones appear in the TCRdb table, and some are missing; sequencing was by immunoSEQ multiplex PCR. The table has 150,000 to 200,000 clones, around nine tenths seen once. Per the germline V gene, CDR1 is SGHVS and CDR2 is FQNEAQ. The ends lost 5 bases at V and 5 bases at J; junction bases unmatched: 5. This CDR3 spans 16 amino acids. The source of this sequence is a man in his forties with active or convalescent COVID-19. Sample: peripheral blood. This chain joins TRBV7-8 and TRBJ2-1; TRBD2 matches at 14 bases. CDR3 loop: CASSLGTSGGHNEQFF. In DNA form, the CDR3 reads TGTGCCAGCAGCCTCGGGACTAGCGGGGGTCACAATGAGCAGTTCTTC.